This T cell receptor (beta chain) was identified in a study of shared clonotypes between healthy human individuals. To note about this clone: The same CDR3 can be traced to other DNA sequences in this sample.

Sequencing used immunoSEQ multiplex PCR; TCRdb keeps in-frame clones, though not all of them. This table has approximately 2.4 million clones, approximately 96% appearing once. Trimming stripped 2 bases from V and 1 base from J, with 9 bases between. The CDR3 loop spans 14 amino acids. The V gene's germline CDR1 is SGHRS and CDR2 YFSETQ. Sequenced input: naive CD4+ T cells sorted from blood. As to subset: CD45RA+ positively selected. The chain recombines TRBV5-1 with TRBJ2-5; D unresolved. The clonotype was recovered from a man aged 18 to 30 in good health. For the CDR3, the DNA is TGCGCCAGCAGCTTATTGGCAGGCCAAGAGACCCAGTACTTC. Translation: CASSLLAGQETQYF.